The source of this T cell receptor (beta chain) is a study of T cell clonotyping in hematopoietic cell transplantation. As to this clone: Its antigen is still unknown.

The CDR3 has 14 residues. V shed 6 bases, J shed 2 bases, and the junction held 5 bases outside the gene matches. Germline CDR1 is SGHTA and CDR2 is FQGNSA. Study observations and caveats: Few recipient clonotypes overlapped donors; over 97% were de novo at given depth. Cells were unsorted, so CD4 and CD8 contributions were not separated. Broader posttransplant TCR repertoire diversity was predicted by graft donor and pretransplant recipient Inverse Simpson Index values.

Produced via immunoSEQ multiplex PCR; TCRdb's table is partial and in-frame only. Among around 16,000 clones listed, roughly 88% were seen once. The material sequenced was peripheral blood mononuclear cells. The chain is built from TRBV7-2 and TRBJ2-7, with 9 bases identical to TRBD1. The origin of this receptor is a man aged 50 or older in good health. Some clones in this sample may be carry-over from other donors' samples. The CDR3 DNA is TGTGCCAGCAGACGTGGGACAGGGCCCTACGAGCAGTACTTC. Translation: CASRRGTGPYEQYF. Drawing the rest from reference TRBV7-2 and TRBJ2-7, the complete variable domain is GAGVSQSPSNKVTEKGKDVELRCDPISGHTALYWYRQSLGQGLEFLIYFQGNSAPDKSGLPSDRFSAERTGGSVSTLTIQRTQQEDSAVYLCASRRGTGPYEQYFGPGTRLTVT.